The T cell receptor (beta chain) described here comes from a study of CD8 T cells in Susac syndrome. Random hexamers served to reverse transcribe about 0.45 to 1 ug RNA. Amplification of TCR beta CDR3 across 54 Vbeta and 13 Jbeta was performed with immunoSEQ multiplex PCR. Each CDR3 protein gets one entry after TCRdb re-called the immunoSEQ multiplex PCR reads with MiXCR. The repertoire holds about 53,000 distinct CDR3 sequences, with around 93% as singletons. Sequencing used CD8+ T cells from PBMCs. The sequence was obtained from a human donor with Susac syndrome.

The CDR3 DNA sequence: TGTGCCACCAGCATGGACAGGGCTAGCTATGGCTACACCTTC. Its protein is CATSMDRASYGYTF. The rearrangement joins TRBV15 to TRBJ1-2; TRBD1 aligns across 8 bases. With V trimmed by 4 bases and J by 4 bases, 5 bases remained unmatched. Germline CDR1 and CDR2: LNHNV and YYDKDF (reference sequence). This CDR3 contains 14 residues.